Shown below are 6 T cell receptor beta chains from a single sample sequenced in a study of T-cell reconstitution after alpha-beta-depleted transplantation in children. Preparation of the TCRbeta library used unique molecular identifiers. TCRdb ran MiXCR on the PCR reads and lists one entry per CDR3 protein. This sample has a few hundred thousand distinct CDR3 sequences, with 10% to 15% found just once. Specimen: PBMCs, mostly from graft donor cells, collected 360 days after TCRalphabeta/CD19-depleted stem cell transplant. The receptors shown here come from a male patient aged 10 to 17 who had a stem cell transplant for acute myeloid leukemia, so the T cells may come from the graft donor.

The chain couples TRBV27 to TRBJ2-1; TRBD1 matches 7 bases. CDR3 length: 12 amino acids. Trimming removed 4 bases from V and 10 bases from J; junction bases left unmatched: 4. Germline V gene lookup returns CDR1 MNHEY and CDR2 SMNVEV (reference sequence). The CDR3 bases are TGTGCCAGCAGTTACAGGGGTGGGGAGCAGTTCTTC. This gives the protein CASSYRGGEQFF.

This clonotype was counted ten times or more. The chain couples TRBV29-1 to TRBJ2-7; D possibly matches TRBD1 or TRBD2 (5 bases each). The germline V gene has CDR1 SQVTM and CDR2 ANQGSEA. The ends were cut back, 1 base at V and 5 bases at J, with 15 bases in the middle. This CDR3 region has 14 residues. The CDR3 bases are TGCAGCGTTGAAGTCGGACACCTCGGGGACGAGCAGTACTTC. Translated, it gives CSVEVGHLGDEQYF.

The chain joins TRBV4-3 to TRBJ2-2; D gene unclear. The CDR3 spans 14 residues. The V end lost 2 bases, the J end lost 6 bases, and 10 bases lay between the germline ends. Per the germline V gene, CDR1 is LGHNA and CDR2 is YSLEER. The CDR3 DNA follows: TGCGCCAGCAGCCAAATACAACAGCCCGGGGAGCTGTTTTTT. It specifies CASSQIQQPGELFF.

This clonotype has more than one count but fewer than ten. This chain uses TRBV20-1 with TRBJ2-1; 13 positions agree with TRBD2. With 0 bases clipped from V and 3 bases from J, the junction kept 5 bases outside the gene matches. This CDR3 region has 17 residues. Germline lookup yields CDR1 DFQATT and CDR2 SNEGSKA (reference sequence). CDR3 residues: CSARDRWTSGSYNEQFF. CDR3 bases: TGCAGTGCTAGAGACCGATGGACTAGCGGGAGCTACAATGAGCAGTTCTTC.

V and J are TRBV7-8 and TRBJ2-3; a possible D gene is TRBD2 (6 bases). Germline assignment: CDR1 SGHVS and CDR2 FQNEAQ. The CDR3 runs to 14 residues. The V end was cut by 8 bases, the J end by 4 bases, with 16 bases between. This chain's CDR3 is CASPPDGSSDTQYF. The CDR3 DNA reads as TGTGCCAGCCCCCCGGACGGGAGCTCAGATACGCAGTATTTT.

At least ten counts were recorded for this clonotype. The rearrangement joins TRBV12-3 or TRBV12-4 to TRBJ2-7; D might be TRBD2 (5 bases). The length of the CDR3 is 15 residues. With 6 bases removed from V and 0 bases from J, the gap between germline ends came to 15 bases. The CDR3 DNA follows: TGTGCCAGCAGCCCCGCGGGTTCAAGCTCCTACGAGCAGTACTTC. Amino acids: CASSPAGSSSYEQYF.